The 28 T cell receptor beta chains below come from one sample, sequenced in a study of CD8 T cells in ankylosing spondylitis. Each CDR3 protein gets one entry after TCRdb re-called the 5' RACE reads with MiXCR. This sample yields some 130,000 distinct CDR3 sequences, of which about 7% are seen a single time; about an eighth belongs to the top ten. Sequencing used blood, either unsorted or a sorted T cell fraction (not recorded which). The receptor source for this set is a female donor with ankylosing spondylitis or in good health (not recorded which).

The rearrangement links TRBV12-3 or TRBV12-4 to TRBJ1-1, with no clear D. The length of the CDR3 is 13 residues. V was cut by 4 bases and J by 1 base, with 7 bases left in between. CDR3 sequence reads: CASSSAPNTEAFF. The CDR3 DNA sequence: TGTGCCAGCAGTTCGGCCCCGAACACTGAAGCTTTCTTT.

This clonotype appeared a few times. CDR3 in amino acids: CASSQGRENTIYF. The DNA of the CDR3 is TGTGCCAGCAGCCAAGGGCGTGAAAACACCATATATTTT. The rearrangement joins TRBV3-1 to TRBJ1-3, with D unclear. The CDR3 has 13 residues. The germline CDR1 and CDR2 sequences are LGHDT and YNNKEL (reference sequence). V lost 1 base, J lost 6 bases, and 7 bases lay in between. Full variable domain (missing parts from reference TRBV3-1 and TRBJ1-3): DTAVSQTPKYLVTQMGNDKSIKCEQNLGHDTMYWYKQDSKKFLKIMFSYNNKELIINETVPNRFSPKSPDKAHLNLHINSLELGDSAVYFCASSQGRENTIYFGEGSWLTVV.

The sample holds many counts of this clonotype. The V gene is TRBV5-1, the J gene TRBJ1-1; D might be TRBD1 (6 bases). The germline V gene has CDR1 SGHRS and CDR2 YFSETQ. The CDR3 sequence is 15 residues long. The ends were cut back, 0 bases at V and 3 bases at J, with 12 bases in the middle. The CDR3 sequence is CASSLVSGEDTEAFF. The CDR3 nucleotides read TGCGCCAGCAGCTTGGTATCAGGGGAGGACACTGAAGCTTTCTTT.

For this clonotype: This may be a read error, as it is one base from a much larger clone. The chain combines TRBV5-5 with TRBJ2-3; D might be TRBD1 (6 bases). V was cut by 3 bases and J by 1 base, with 9 bases left in between. This CDR3 contains 14 residues. Germline CDR1 is SGHKS and CDR2 is YYEKEE (reference sequence). The CDR3 region has the DNA TGTGCCAGCAGCTGGGACACCTGCACAGATACGCAGTATTTT. Translation gives CASSWDTCTDTQYF.

This clonotype was seen many times. The CDR3 reads CASSLSALQGTNQPQHF. In nucleotides, the CDR3 is TGTGCCAGCAGCTTGAGTGCGTTACAGGGCACTAATCAGCCCCAGCATTTT. The chain is built from TRBV7-9 and TRBJ1-5; perhaps TRBD1 as D (6 bases). The V and J ends lost 3 bases and 4 bases respectively, with 19 bases between them. Germline CDR1 and CDR2: SEHNR and FQNEAQ (reference sequence). The CDR3 is 17 amino acids.

This clonotype has a count of ten or more. J is TRBJ2-7 and V is TRBV5-6; 12 positions match TRBD2. The CDR3 covers 15 residues. V was clipped by 0 bases and J by 5 bases; unmatched bases: 3. CDR1 SGHDT and CDR2 YYEEEE come from the germline V gene. As DNA, the CDR3 is TGTGCCAGCAGCTTGGGGGGACTAGCGGGTGACGAGCAGTACTTC. As protein: CASSLGGLAGDEQYF.

Ten or more counts support this clonotype. CDR3 in DNA: TGTGCCAGCAGCGACCGGGACAGCTTCTCTGGAAACACCATATATTTT. Translated: CASSDRDSFSGNTIYF. The rearrangement links TRBV9 to TRBJ1-3; the match to TRBD1 covers 7 bases. Unmatched junction bases numbered 6, after V lost 3 bases and J lost 0 bases. The CDR3 has 16 amino acids. From germline, CDR1 is SGDLS and CDR2 YYNGEE.

The sample holds many counts of this clonotype. The rearrangement joins TRBV12-3 or TRBV12-4 to TRBJ1-5; D unclear. Deletions cut 5 bases from V and 0 bases from J, with 8 bases between. There are 14 residues in the CDR3. CDR3 sequence: CASSPSGSNQPQHF. CDR3 DNA: TGTGCCAGCAGTCCCTCAGGTAGCAATCAGCCCCAGCATTTT.

Many counts were recorded for this clonotype. The J gene is TRBJ1-1, the V gene TRBV19; 10 bases line up with TRBD1. This CDR3 spans 12 amino acids. CDR1 and CDR2 (germline): LNHDA, SQIVND (reference sequence). The trim removed 8 bases at V and 6 bases at J, leaving 3 bases unmatched. The CDR3 here is CASEGQGPEAFF. CDR3 DNA: TGTGCCAGTGAGGGACAGGGGCCTGAAGCTTTCTTT.

This clonotype was seen only a few times. V and J are TRBV6-2 or TRBV6-3 and TRBJ2-3; perhaps TRBD2 as D (5 bases). The CDR3 has 15 residues. The V gene lost 5 bases and the J gene lost 0 bases, with 12 bases spanning the gap. Per the germline V gene, CDR1 is MNHEY and CDR2 is SVGEGT. The chain's CDR3 is CASSTIERSTDTQYF. CDR3 DNA: TGTGCCAGCAGTACCATAGAGCGGAGCACAGATACGCAGTATTTT.

This clonotype has a count of ten or more. The chain is built from TRBV6-5 and TRBJ1-1; no reliable D call. CDR1 is MNHEY, CDR2 SVGAGI, per germline. CDR3 length: 17 amino acids. With 3 bases removed from V and 6 bases from J, the gap between germline ends came to 23 bases. The CDR3 loop reads CASSYLNGPTETPEAFF. In DNA form, the CDR3 reads TGTGCCAGCAGTTATTTAAACGGCCCTACCGAAACCCCTGAAGCTTTCTTT.

This chain uses TRBV6-1 with TRBJ1-6, with 8 bases lining up with TRBD1. V shed 6 bases and J 6 bases; nucleotides not matched to a gene: 4. This CDR3 is built from 14 residues. Germline assignment: CDR1 MNHNS and CDR2 SASEGT. DNA of the CDR3: TGTGCCAGCAGCCAGACAGGGGCTAATTCACCCCTCCACTTT. This translates into CASSQTGANSPLHF.

The chain couples TRBV15 to TRBJ1-2; 10 bases fit TRBD1. The CDR3 spans 14 residues. Losses at the gene ends were 1 base for V and 6 bases for J; bases not matched to a gene: 2. Germline-derived CDR1 and CDR2 are LNHNV and YYDKDF (reference sequence). The CDR3 is CATSRGDRGHGYTF. CDR3 bases: TGTGCCACCAGCAGAGGGGACAGGGGACATGGCTACACCTTC.

This clonotype has a count of ten or more. The chain links TRBV12-3 or TRBV12-4 to TRBJ2-7; D tentatively fits TRBD1 or TRBD2 (5 bases each). Trimming pared 6 bases from V and 2 bases from J, leaving 11 bases between. The CDR3 totals 13 residues. The CDR3 here is CASSRDPTYEQYF. The CDR3 DNA sequence: TGTGCCAGCAGCCGGGACCCGACCTACGAGCAGTACTTC.

About this clonotype: A read error may produce the germline difference seen at one junction end. The chain employs TRBV7-6 and TRBJ2-2; D not certain. Germline V CDR1 and CDR2: SGHVS, FNYEAQ. This CDR3 spans 15 amino acids. The CDR3, as DNA: TGTGCCAACAGCTCCCACGTAGAGAACACCGGGGAGCTGTTTTTT. Residues: CANSSHVENTGELFF.

The V and J genes are TRBV19 and TRBJ1-1; D call uncertain. Trimming removed 6 bases from V and 5 bases from J, with 16 bases in between. This CDR3 contains 14 residues. Germline V CDR1 and CDR2: LNHDA, SQIVND (reference sequence). The CDR3 spells CASRKGNLRTEAFF. The CDR3 nucleotides read TGTGCCAGTAGAAAGGGCAACCTACGGACTGAAGCTTTCTTT.

V usage is TRBV7-2 and J usage is TRBJ2-2; 8 positions match TRBD1. The CDR3 totals 15 residues. Unmatched junction bases numbered 4, after V lost 1 base and J lost 6 bases. The germline CDR1 and CDR2 sequences are SGHTA and FQGNSA. Here the CDR3 DNA reads TGTGCCAGCAGCTTAGATACAGGGGGTGCCGGGGAGCTGTTTTTT. Its translation: CASSLDTGGAGELFF.

This clonotype appeared many times. This chain joins TRBV5-1 and TRBJ1-5, with D maybe TRBD1 (5 bases). This CDR3 has 15 amino acids. The V gene's germline CDR1 is SGHRS and CDR2 YFSETQ. Between the trimmed V and J ends, which lost 1 base and 0 bases, there was a span of 8 bases. The CDR3 here is CASSLWGSSNQPQHF. The CDR3 region has the DNA TGCGCCAGCAGCTTGTGGGGGTCTAGCAATCAGCCCCAGCATTTT. Looking up the rest from reference TRBV5-1 and TRBJ1-5 gives the full variable domain: KAGVTQTPRYLIKTRGQQVTLSCSPISGHRSVSWYQQTPGQGLQFLFEYFSETQRNKGNFPGRFSGRQFSNSRSEMNVSTLELGDSALYLCASSLWGSSNQPQHFGDGTRLSIL.

Many counts were recorded for this clonotype. Here the CDR3 reads CASSLSEETQYF. CDR3 nucleotides: TGTGCCAGCAGTCTCAGTGAAGAGACCCAGTACTTC. The rearrangement links TRBV28 to TRBJ2-5; D ambiguous. V dropped 5 bases and J dropped 3 bases, with 7 bases sitting between them. This CDR3 has 12 amino acids. Germline assignment: CDR1 MDHEN and CDR2 SYDVKM.

At least ten counts were recorded for this clonotype. The rearrangement links TRBV20-1 to TRBJ2-3; D is ambiguous. V was clipped by 4 bases and J by 4 bases, with 12 bases between them. The CDR3 has 13 amino acids. CDR1 DFQATT and CDR2 SNEGSKA come from the germline V gene (reference sequence). Here the CDR3 reads CSATTYGPDTQYF. The CDR3 bases are TGCAGTGCTACGACTTACGGCCCAGATACGCAGTATTTT.

Only a few counts were recorded for this clonotype. The J gene is TRBJ2-7, the V gene TRBV5-1; TRBD2 might be the D (5 bases). Trimming shortened V by 4 bases and J by 6 bases, and 20 bases separated the two germline ends. Per germline, CDR1 SGHRS and CDR2 YFSETQ. The CDR3 spans 15 residues. CDR3: CASSRGAAEISEQYF. The CDR3, as DNA: TGCGCCAGCAGCCGGGGTGCAGCAGAGATCTCCGAGCAGTACTTC.

The J gene is TRBJ1-4, the V gene TRBV7-6; perhaps TRBD1 as D (6 bases). The CDR3 length is 13 residues. V lost 5 bases and J lost 8, with 12 bases in between. Per germline, CDR1 SGHVS and CDR2 FNYEAQ. CDR3 amino acids: CASSGGTFEKLFF. CDR3 coding DNA: TGTGCCAGCAGCGGCGGGACATTCGAAAAACTGTTTTTT.

This clonotype has ten or more counts. This chain uses TRBV5-1 with TRBJ1-1; the D gene is possibly TRBD1 (6 bases). Deletions cut 2 bases from V and 1 base from J, with 12 bases between. The CDR3 consists of 15 residues. CDR1 SGHRS and CDR2 YFSETQ come from the germline V gene. CDR3 sequence reads: CASSFGGQWNTEAFF. CDR3 in DNA: TGCGCCAGCAGCTTTGGGGGACAATGGAACACTGAAGCTTTCTTT. Based on the CDR3 plus reference TRBV5-1 and TRBJ1-1, the full variable domain is KAGVTQTPRYLIKTRGQQVTLSCSPISGHRSVSWYQQTPGQGLQFLFEYFSETQRNKGNFPGRFSGRQFSNSRSEMNVSTLELGDSALYLCASSFGGQWNTEAFFGQGTRLTVV.

This clonotype was counted only a few times. The chain recombines TRBV11-1 with TRBJ1-4, with 9 bases that match TRBD1. Germline CDR1 SGHAT, CDR2 FQDESV (reference sequence). The V and J ends lost 5 bases and 0 bases, in that order; junction bases with no gene match: 13. CDR3 length: 19 residues. The CDR3 DNA is TGTGCCAGCAGCCACAATGACAGGGGGGGAAGAGCAACTAATGAAAAACTGTTTTTT. Amino acids: CASSHNDRGGRATNEKLFF.

This clonotype was counted ten times or more. The rearrangement joins TRBV7-9 to TRBJ1-4; D is undetermined. Germline V lookup: CDR1 SEHNR, CDR2 FQNEAQ (reference sequence). The CDR3 is 14 amino acids. V shed 5 bases and J shed 0 bases, with 7 bases lying between them. This CDR3 reads CASSRGSTNEKLFF. DNA of the CDR3: TGTGCCAGCAGCCGAGGGTCAACTAATGAAAAACTGTTTTTT. Full variable domain (rest looked up from reference TRBV7-9 and TRBJ1-4): DTGVSQNPRHKITKRGQNVTFRCDPISEHNRLYWYRQTLGQGPEFLTYFQNEAQLEKSRLLSDRFSAERPKGSFSTLEIQRTEQGDSAMYLCASSRGSTNEKLFFGSGTQLSVL.

Ten or more counts support this clonotype. The V call is TRBV11-2, the J call TRBJ2-3; possible D gene TRBD2, 5 bases. The V gene lost 3 bases and the J gene lost 0 bases, with 19 bases spanning the gap. Germline CDR1 is SGHAT and CDR2 is FQNNGV. This CDR3 is 18 amino acids long. The CDR3 DNA is TGTGCCAGCAGCTTCCGGACTCCAGTATCCTTTAGCACAGATACGCAGTATTTT. The encoded protein is CASSFRTPVSFSTDTQYF.

This clonotype was seen repeatedly, ten times or more. This chain uses TRBV7-6 with TRBJ1-6, with a possible D match to TRBD1 (5 bases). Germline V gene data show CDR1 as SGHVS and CDR2 as FNYEAQ. V lost 4 bases to trimming and J lost 10 bases, with 17 bases between them. CDR3 size: 15 residues. CDR3 bases: TGTGCCAGCAGCTCCGATCCGGGGGGAGAATCACCCCTCCACTTT. Encoded protein: CASSSDPGGESPLHF.

This clonotype has a count of ten or more. The chain employs TRBV20-1 and TRBJ2-5; TRBD1 agrees at 8 bases. The germline gives CDR1 DFQATT, CDR2 SNEGSKA (reference sequence). With V trimmed by 1 base and J by 2 bases, 0 bases remained unmatched. The CDR3 covers 13 residues. The CDR3 bases are TGCAGTGCTAGAGGGACAGGGCAAGAGACCCAGTACTTC. Translated, it gives CSARGTGQETQYF.